Below are 17 T cell receptor beta chains sequenced from a single sample in a study of technical replicates of blood from a handful of donors. TCRdb's copy holds only in-frame clones and misses some; the assay was immunoSEQ multiplex PCR. The sample lists 55,000 to 60,000 clones, roughly 95% seen once, with 4.2% in the top ten. Sequences were obtained from PBMCs. These receptors were collected from a human donor in good health. Some clones in this sample may be carry-over from other donors' samples.

The rearrangement links TRBV7-8 to TRBJ2-6, with D perhaps matching TRBD2 (5 bases). CDR1 and CDR2 (germline): SGHVS, FQNEAQ. This CDR3 has 18 amino acids. Trimming shortened V by 1 base and J by 0 bases, and 13 bases separated the two germline ends. The CDR3 sequence: CASSLVQRNYSGANVLTF. In DNA, the CDR3 is TGTGCCAGCAGCTTAGTCCAGCGGAACTACTCTGGGGCCAACGTCCTGACTTTC.

The chain employs TRBV2 and TRBJ2-7; 9 nucleotides line up with TRBD1. CDR1 is SNHLY and CDR2 is FYNNEI in the germline V gene. The CDR3 is 17 amino acids. V trimming: 2 bases; J trimming: 2 bases; junction bases outside the gene matches: 10. CDR3 in amino acids: CASSEMLGGQGPYEQYF. The CDR3 DNA sequence: TGTGCCAGCAGTGAAATGCTAGGGGGACAGGGACCCTACGAGCAGTACTTC.

V is TRBV27 and J is TRBJ1-2; possibly TRBD1 for D (6 bases). CDR1 and CDR2 from the germline V gene are MNHEY and SMNVEV (reference sequence). CDR3 length: 13 residues. V dropped 4 bases and J dropped 8 bases, with 14 bases sitting between them. The CDR3 loop is CASSSGQNGGYTF. CDR3 nucleotides: TGTGCCAGCAGTTCTGGACAGAATGGCGGCTACACCTTC.

In its sample, this clone ranks as large (0.1 to 1%). V gene TRBV4-1 combines with J gene TRBJ2-3; 10 bases are a match to TRBD2. J gave up 6 bases and V 4 bases, and 4 bases lay outside the gene matches. Germline V gene lookup returns CDR1 MGHRA and CDR2 YSYEKL. The CDR3 sequence is 14 residues long. CDR3 in amino acids: CASSPLAGEDTQYF. DNA for the CDR3: TGCGCCAGCAGCCCGCTAGCGGGGGAGGATACGCAGTATTTT.

The gene calls are TRBV11-1 and TRBJ2-2; TRBD1 agrees at 9 bases. V lost 1 base and J lost 5; bases outside the gene matches: 8. The CDR3 contains 17 residues. Germline V gene sequence: CDR1 SGHAT, CDR2 FQDESV (reference sequence). Here the CDR3 DNA reads TGTGCCAGCAGCTTAGGGGGCGGACAGGGGAAAACCGGGGAGCTGTTTTTT. It codes for CASSLGGGQGKTGELFF.

The CDR3 spells CASSREPAGGRDEQFF. The CDR3 DNA sequence: TGTGCCAGCAGCAGAGAACCAGCGGGAGGCAGGGATGAGCAGTTCTTC. The chain uses TRBV7-9 and TRBJ2-1; 9 bases match TRBD2. Germline V gene sequence: CDR1 SEHNR, CDR2 FQNEAQ (reference sequence). The V segment lost 5 bases and the J segment 8 bases; nucleotides outside the gene matches: 13. The CDR3 extends over 16 amino acids.

V usage is TRBV2 and J usage is TRBJ1-5, with TRBD1 as a possible D gene (6 bases). The CDR3 length is 15 residues. V gave up 6 bases and J gave up 3 bases, with 15 bases separating them. Germline V gives CDR1 SNHLY, CDR2 FYNNEI. The CDR3 sequence: CASSPGHWLNQPQHF. In nucleotides, the CDR3 is TGTGCCAGCAGCCCGGGACATTGGCTCAATCAGCCCCAGCATTTT.

The DNA for the CDR3 is TGTGCCAGCAGTTCTCTAGCGGGGGCCACAGATACGCAGTATTTT. This gives the protein CASSSLAGATDTQYF. The chain is built from TRBV27 and TRBJ2-3, with 10 bases aligning to TRBD2. This CDR3 has 15 amino acids. Germline lookup yields CDR1 MNHEY and CDR2 SMNVEV (reference sequence). Trimming took 4 bases from V and 2 from J; bases not matched to a gene: 3.

The chain combines TRBV5-6 with TRBJ2-5; TRBD1 aligns across 9 bases. The germline CDR1 and CDR2 sequences are SGHDT and YYEEEE. The CDR3 loop spans 15 amino acids. The junction had 5 bases not matched to a gene; V was cut back by 0 bases and J by 5 bases. The CDR3 DNA is TGTGCCAGCAGCTTGGGCCGGACAGGGGTGGAGACCCAGTACTTC. This translates into CASSLGRTGVETQYF.

This rearrangement joins TRBV9 to TRBJ1-2; D is possibly TRBD1 (6 bases). Germline values: CDR1 SGDLS, CDR2 YYNGEE. V was pared by 0 bases and J by 0 bases, with 6 bases between. The CDR3 covers 14 residues. CDR3 amino acids: CASSVDRANYGYTF. The CDR3 DNA is TGTGCCAGCAGCGTAGACAGGGCTAACTATGGCTACACCTTC.

The chain links TRBV19 to TRBJ1-1; D unclear. CDR3 length: 13 residues. Germline CDR1 and CDR2: LNHDA and SQIVND (reference sequence). Trimming stripped 7 bases from V and 7 bases from J, with 16 bases between. The CDR3 protein is CASTDNLGLEAFF. CDR3 nucleotide sequence: TGTGCCAGTACGGATAACTTGGGCCTTGAAGCTTTCTTT.

The rearrangement uses TRBV6-1 and TRBJ1-5; 8 bases agree with TRBD1. V lost 5 bases, J lost 2 bases, and 5 bases stayed unmatched. This CDR3 contains 15 residues. Germline V gene data show CDR1 as MNHNS and CDR2 as SASEGT. The CDR3 region has the DNA TGTGCCAGCAGTTCGACAGGGGAGGGCAATCAGCCCCAGCATTTT. It translates to CASSSTGEGNQPQHF.

V is TRBV5-1 and J is TRBJ2-3, with 7 bases matching TRBD1. With 0 bases clipped from V and 7 bases from J, the junction kept 11 bases outside the gene matches. The CDR3 is made up of 16 amino acids. CDR1 is SGHRS, CDR2 YFSETQ, per germline. The chain's CDR3 is CASSLEWWTGRNTQYF. The DNA of the CDR3 is TGCGCCAGCAGCTTGGAGTGGTGGACAGGTCGAAATACGCAGTATTTT. The full variable domain, in which reference TRBV5-1 and TRBJ2-3 provide the parts outside the CDR3, is KAGVTQTPRYLIKTRGQQVTLSCSPISGHRSVSWYQQTPGQGLQFLFEYFSETQRNKGNFPGRFSGRQFSNSRSEMNVSTLELGDSALYLCASSLEWWTGRNTQYFGPGTRLTVL.

The chain combines TRBV29-1 with TRBJ2-3; 8 nucleotides agree with TRBD1. V was clipped by 4 bases and J by 7 bases; unmatched bases: 10. This CDR3 spans 14 amino acids. Germline V gene lookup returns CDR1 SQVTM and CDR2 ANQGSEA. The CDR3 reads CSVVGQGAKNTQYF. The CDR3 coding sequence is TGCAGCGTTGTTGGGCAGGGGGCAAAGAATACGCAGTATTTT.

This chain links TRBV27 with TRBJ1-4; D is ambiguous. There are 17 residues in the CDR3. The germline CDR1 and CDR2 sequences are MNHEY and SMNVEV (reference sequence). V gave up 2 bases and J gave up 2 bases, with 15 bases separating them. The CDR3 coding sequence is TGTGCCAGCAGTTTAAATATTGGGAGCACGACTAATGAAAAACTGTTTTTT. Translation gives CASSLNIGSTTNEKLFF.

This chain uses TRBV7-2 with TRBJ1-1, with 7 bases matching TRBD1. V was pared by 7 bases and J by 7 bases, with 12 bases of the junction left unmatched. This CDR3 has 14 amino acids. Germline V gene lookup returns CDR1 SGHTA and CDR2 FQGNSA. The DNA for the CDR3 is TGTGCCAGCAAACCAGGGGGAAGTTCCGGTGAAGCTTTCTTT. Encoded protein: CASKPGGSSGEAFF.

The chain employs TRBV19 and TRBJ2-3, with 10 nucleotides matching TRBD2. The CDR3 covers 18 residues. J was trimmed by 3 bases and V by 5 bases; bases with no gene match: 14. Germline CDR1 LNHDA, CDR2 SQIVND (reference sequence). CDR3 DNA: TGTGCCAGTAGTTCCCTGGGGGCGCTAGCGGGGGCTACAGATACGCAGTATTTT. Amino acids: CASSSLGALAGATDTQYF. The full variable domain, in which reference TRBV19 and TRBJ2-3 provide the parts outside the CDR3, is DGGITQSPKYLFRKEGQNVTLSCEQNLNHDAMYWYRQDPGQGLRLIYYSQIVNDFQKGDIAEGYSVSREKKESFPLTVTSAQKNPTAFYLCASSSLGALAGATDTQYFGPGTRLTVL.